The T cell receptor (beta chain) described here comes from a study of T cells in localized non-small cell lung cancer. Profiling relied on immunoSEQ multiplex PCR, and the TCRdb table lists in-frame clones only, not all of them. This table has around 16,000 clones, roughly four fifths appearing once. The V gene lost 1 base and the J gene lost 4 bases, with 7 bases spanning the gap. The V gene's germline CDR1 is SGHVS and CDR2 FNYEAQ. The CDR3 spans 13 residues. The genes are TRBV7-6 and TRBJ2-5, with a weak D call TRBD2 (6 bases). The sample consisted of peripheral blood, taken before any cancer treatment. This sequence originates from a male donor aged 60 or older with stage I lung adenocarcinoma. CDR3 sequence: CASSLVGGETQYF. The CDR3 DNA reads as TGTGCCAGCAGCTTAGTCGGGGGAGAGACCCAGTACTTC.